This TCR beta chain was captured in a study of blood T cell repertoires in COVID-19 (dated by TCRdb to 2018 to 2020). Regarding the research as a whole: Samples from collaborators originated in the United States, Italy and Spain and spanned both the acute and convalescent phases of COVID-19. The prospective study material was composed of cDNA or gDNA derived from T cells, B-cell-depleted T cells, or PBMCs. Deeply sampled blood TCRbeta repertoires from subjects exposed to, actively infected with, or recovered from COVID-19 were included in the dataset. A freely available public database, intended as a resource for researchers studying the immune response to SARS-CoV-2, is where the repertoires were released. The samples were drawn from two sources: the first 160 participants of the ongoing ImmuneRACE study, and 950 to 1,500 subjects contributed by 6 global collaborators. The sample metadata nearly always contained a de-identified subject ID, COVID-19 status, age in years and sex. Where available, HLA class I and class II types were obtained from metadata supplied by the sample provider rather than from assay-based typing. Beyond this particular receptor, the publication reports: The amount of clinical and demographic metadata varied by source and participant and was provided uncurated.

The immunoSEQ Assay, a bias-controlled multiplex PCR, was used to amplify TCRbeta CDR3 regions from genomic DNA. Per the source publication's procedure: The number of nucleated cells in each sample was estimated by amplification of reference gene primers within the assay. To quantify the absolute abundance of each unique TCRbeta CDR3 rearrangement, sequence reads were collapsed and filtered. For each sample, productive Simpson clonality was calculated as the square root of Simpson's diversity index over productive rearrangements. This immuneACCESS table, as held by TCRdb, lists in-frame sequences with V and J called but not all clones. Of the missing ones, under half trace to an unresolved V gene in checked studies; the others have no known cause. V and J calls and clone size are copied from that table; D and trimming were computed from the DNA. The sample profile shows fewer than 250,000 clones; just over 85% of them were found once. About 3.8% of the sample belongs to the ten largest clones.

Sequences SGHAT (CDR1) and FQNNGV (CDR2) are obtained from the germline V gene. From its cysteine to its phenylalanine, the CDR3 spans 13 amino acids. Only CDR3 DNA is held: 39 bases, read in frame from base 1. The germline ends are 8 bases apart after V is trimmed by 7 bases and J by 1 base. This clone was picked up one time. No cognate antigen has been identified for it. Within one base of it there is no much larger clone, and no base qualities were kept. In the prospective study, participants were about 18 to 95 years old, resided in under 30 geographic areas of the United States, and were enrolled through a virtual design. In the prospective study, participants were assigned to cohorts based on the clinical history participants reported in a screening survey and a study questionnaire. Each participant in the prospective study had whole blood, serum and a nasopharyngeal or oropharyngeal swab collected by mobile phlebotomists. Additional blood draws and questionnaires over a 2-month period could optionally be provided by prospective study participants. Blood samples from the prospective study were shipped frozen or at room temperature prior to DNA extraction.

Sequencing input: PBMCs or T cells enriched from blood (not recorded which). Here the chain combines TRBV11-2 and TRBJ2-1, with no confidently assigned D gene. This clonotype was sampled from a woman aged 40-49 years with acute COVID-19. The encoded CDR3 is CASTRGSYNEQFF. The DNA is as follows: TGTGCCAGCACCAGAGGATCCTACAATGAGCAGTTCTTC.